These 16 T cell receptor beta chains originate from one sample sequenced in a study of CD8 T cells in Susac syndrome. RNA totalling about 0.45 to 1 ug underwent reverse transcription with random hexamers. TCRdb re-called the immunoSEQ multiplex PCR reads with MiXCR, one entry per CDR3 protein. The sample has a few hundred thousand distinct CDR3 sequences, 65% to 90% seen once; the top ten hold roughly 0.21%. Material: CD8+ T cells from PBMCs. The receptors here all came from a human donor with multiple sclerosis.

The chain combines TRBV14 with TRBJ1-2, with D possibly TRBD1 on 5 matching bases. CDR3 length: 14 residues. Trimming took 2 bases from V and 2 from J, leaving 9 bases between them. The V gene's germline CDR1 is SGHDN and CDR2 FVKESK. The CDR3 loop is CASSQQGSNYGYTF. CDR3 bases: TGTGCCAGCAGCCAACAGGGTTCGAACTATGGCTACACCTTC.

The chain joins TRBV4-3 to TRBJ2-7; 8 bases map to TRBD1. Germline loops: CDR1 LGHNA, CDR2 YSLEER. CDR3 length: 15 amino acids. The V and J ends lost 1 base and 4 bases, in that order; junction bases with no gene match: 6. This chain's CDR3 is CASSQGGTGPYEQYF. The CDR3, as DNA: TGCGCCAGCAGCCAAGGGGGGACAGGTCCTTACGAGCAGTACTTC.

The genes are TRBV12-3 or TRBV12-4 and TRBJ2-7, with 7 bases identical to TRBD2. J gave up 6 bases and V 5 bases, and 7 bases lay outside the gene matches. This CDR3 contains 13 residues. The CDR3 region is CASSLGLTSEQYF. The DNA for the CDR3 is TGTGCCAGCAGTCTGGGACTAACCAGCGAGCAGTACTTC.

The gene calls are TRBV29-1 and TRBJ2-1; TRBD2 agrees at 14 bases. Trimming removed 3 bases from V and 1 base from J; junction bases left unmatched: 5. The CDR3 runs 17 residues. CDR1 and CDR2 (germline): SQVTM, ANQGSEA. The CDR3 DNA is TGCAGCGTTGAGGGACTAGCGGGAGTGGCGTCCTACAATGAGCAGTTCTTC. Translation: CSVEGLAGVASYNEQFF.

The chain is built from TRBV5-6 and TRBJ2-2; D tentatively reads TRBD1 or TRBD2 (5 bases each). From germline, CDR1 is SGHDT and CDR2 YYEEEE. Trimming stripped 0 bases from V and 2 bases from J, with 8 bases between. CDR3 length: 15 residues. The CDR3 coding sequence is TGTGCCAGCAGCTTGGGAGGGACCAACACCGGGGAGCTGTTTTTT. Its translation: CASSLGGTNTGELFF.

The V call is TRBV6-5, the J call TRBJ2-1; unclear D gene. Germline V gives CDR1 MNHEY, CDR2 SVGAGI. Deletions cut 3 bases from V and 7 bases from J, with 19 bases between. CDR3 length equals 16 residues. The CDR3 loop is CASSYGTPGMRNEQFF. The CDR3 region has the DNA TGTGCCAGCAGTTATGGAACGCCCGGAATGAGGAATGAGCAGTTCTTC.

The J gene is TRBJ2-5, the V gene TRBV28, with no clear D. From germline, CDR1 is MDHEN and CDR2 SYDVKM. The CDR3 is 15 residues long. V shed 6 bases and J shed 1 base, with 15 bases lying between them. The CDR3, as DNA: TGTGCCAGCAGAGGGAATTTACAGCTCCAAGAGACCCAGTACTTC. This translates into CASRGNLQLQETQYF.

J is TRBJ2-1 and V is TRBV30; D unclear. This CDR3 contains 13 residues. The ends were cut back, 3 bases at V and 6 bases at J, with 12 bases in the middle. Germline values: CDR1 GTSNPN, CDR2 SVGIG (reference sequence). CDR3 nucleotide sequence: TGTGCCTGGAGCGACTGGGATCCCAATGAGCAGTTCTTC. It yields the protein CAWSDWDPNEQFF.

This clonotype was detected once. V gene TRBV19 combines with J gene TRBJ2-6, with D perhaps TRBD2 (5 bases). V dropped 2 bases and J dropped 1 base, with 27 bases sitting between them. This CDR3 spans 22 amino acids. Germline V gives CDR1 LNHDA, CDR2 SQIVND (reference sequence). The CDR3 DNA is TGTGCCAGTAGTATATTAGCTCCCCCGACGGGGAGTCGTAGGTCTGGGGCCAACGTCCTGACTTTC. This codes for CASSILAPPTGSRRSGANVLTF.

The CDR3 region has the DNA TGTGCCAGCAGCGGGGGGACTTACCCCTACGAGCAGTACTTC. Its protein is CASSGGTYPYEQYF. The chain has TRBV9 and TRBJ2-7, with a tentative D call TRBD2 (6 bases). The CDR3 extends over 14 amino acids. The V gene lost 3 bases and the J gene lost 2 bases, with 12 bases spanning the gap. Germline V gives CDR1 SGDLS, CDR2 YYNGEE.

The gene calls are TRBV9 and TRBJ1-2; D unclear. The CDR3 contains 14 residues. Germline values: CDR1 SGDLS, CDR2 YYNGEE. V lost 3 bases to trimming and J lost 3 bases, with 12 bases between them. The CDR3 sequence: CASSALTTDYGYTF. CDR3 DNA: TGTGCCAGCAGCGCCCTGACAACCGACTATGGCTACACCTTC.

This chain connects TRBV25-1 to TRBJ2-5, with 16 positions matching TRBD2. The CDR3 runs to 16 residues. From germline, CDR1 is MGHDK and CDR2 SYGVNS. V was pared by 4 bases and J by 5 bases, with 4 bases of the junction left unmatched. CDR3 sequence: CASSGWGLAGGETQYF. CDR3 nucleotides: TGTGCCAGCAGTGGATGGGGACTAGCGGGAGGGGAGACCCAGTACTTC.

The CDR3 nucleotides read TGTGCCAGCAGTTACTCCCTAGCGGGAGGAGACTACGAGCAGTACTTC. It codes for CASSYSLAGGDYEQYF. The chain combines TRBV6-2 or TRBV6-3 with TRBJ2-7, with 11 bases identical to TRBD2. Germline CDR1 reads MNHEY; CDR2 reads SVGEGT. This CDR3 is built from 16 residues. After removal of 0 bases from V and 3 bases from J, the junction contained 4 bases not matched to a gene.

The chain recombines TRBV29-1 with TRBJ2-7; D gene unclear. V was trimmed by 4 bases and J by 2 bases, leaving 12 bases between them. Germline CDR1 and CDR2: SQVTM and ANQGSEA. The CDR3 spans 13 residues. CDR3: CSVGGQGPYEQYF. The CDR3 DNA reads TGCAGCGTTGGAGGTCAAGGGCCCTACGAGCAGTACTTC.

This chain links TRBV15 with TRBJ2-7; perhaps D is TRBD1 or TRBD2 (5 bases each). Trimming removed 0 bases from V and 5 bases from J, with 11 bases in between. The CDR3 extends over 14 amino acids. Germline V gene lookup returns CDR1 LNHNV and CDR2 YYDKDF (reference sequence). The CDR3 nucleotides read TGTGCCACCAGCAGAGATATGAGGGGAGACGAGCAGTACTTC. Translating gives CATSRDMRGDEQYF.

V gene TRBV7-3 combines with J gene TRBJ2-1; 8 bases are shared with TRBD2. Germline V gene lookup returns CDR1 SGHTA and CDR2 FQGTGA. V lost 5 bases to trimming and J lost 3 bases; unmatched junction nucleotides: 12. The CDR3 consists of 17 residues. CDR3 protein: CASSAGLADAVYNEQFF. CDR3 bases: TGTGCCAGCAGCGCCGGACTAGCCGATGCGGTCTACAATGAGCAGTTCTTC.